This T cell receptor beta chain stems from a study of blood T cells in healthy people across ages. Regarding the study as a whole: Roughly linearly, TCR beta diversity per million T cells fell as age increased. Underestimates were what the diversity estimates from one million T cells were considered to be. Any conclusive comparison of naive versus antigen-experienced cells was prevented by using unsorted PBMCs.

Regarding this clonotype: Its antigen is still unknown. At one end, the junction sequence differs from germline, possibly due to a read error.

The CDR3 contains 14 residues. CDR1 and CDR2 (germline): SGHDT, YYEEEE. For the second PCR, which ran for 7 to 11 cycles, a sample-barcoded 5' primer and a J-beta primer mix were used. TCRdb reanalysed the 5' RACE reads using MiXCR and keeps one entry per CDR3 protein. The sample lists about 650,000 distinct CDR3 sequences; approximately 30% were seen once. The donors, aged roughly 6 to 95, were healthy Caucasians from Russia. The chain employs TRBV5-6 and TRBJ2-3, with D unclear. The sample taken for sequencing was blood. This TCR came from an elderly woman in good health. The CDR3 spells CANSLESSTDTQYF. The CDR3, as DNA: TGTGCCAACAGCTTGGAGTCAAGCACAGATACGCAGTATTTT.